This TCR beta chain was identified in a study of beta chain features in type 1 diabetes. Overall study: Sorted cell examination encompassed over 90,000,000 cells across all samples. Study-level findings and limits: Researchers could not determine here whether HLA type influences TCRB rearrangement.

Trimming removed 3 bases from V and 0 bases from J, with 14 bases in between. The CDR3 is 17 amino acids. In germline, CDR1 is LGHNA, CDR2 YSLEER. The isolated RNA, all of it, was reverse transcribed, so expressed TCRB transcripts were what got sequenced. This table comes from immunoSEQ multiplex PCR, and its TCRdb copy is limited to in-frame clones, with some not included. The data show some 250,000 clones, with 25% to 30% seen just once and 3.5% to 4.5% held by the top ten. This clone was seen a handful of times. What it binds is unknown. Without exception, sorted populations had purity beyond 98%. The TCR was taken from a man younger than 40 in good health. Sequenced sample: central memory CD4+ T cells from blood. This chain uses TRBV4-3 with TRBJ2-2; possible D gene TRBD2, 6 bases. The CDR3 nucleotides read TGCGCCAGCAGCCATCCCACGGGACTCCCGAACACCGGGGAGCTGTTTTTT. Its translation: CASSHPTGLPNTGELFF.